The next 30 T cell receptor beta chains were all read from a single sample in a study of T cell changes during pregnancy in multiple sclerosis. Data came from immunoSEQ multiplex PCR; TCRdb stores just in-frame clones and leaves some out. The sample records about 92,000 clones, 92% being singletons. Sequenced material: peripheral blood, taken in the first trimester of pregnancy. These receptors came from a female donor with multiple sclerosis, enrolled in a pregnancy study.

The rearrangement joins TRBV5-1 to TRBJ2-1; tentative D call: TRBD2 (6 bases). The CDR3 runs 14 residues. V dropped 4 bases and J dropped 9 bases, with 17 bases sitting between them. Germline assignment: CDR1 SGHRS and CDR2 YFSETQ. The DNA for the CDR3 is TGCGCCAGCAGCCCCTCCGGGAGAGCGGGTGAGCAGTTCTTC. Residues: CASSPSGRAGEQFF.

The genes are TRBV19 and TRBJ1-5, with a tentative D call TRBD1 (5 bases). This CDR3 has 15 residues. Deletions cut 5 bases from V and 5 bases from J, with 16 bases between. The germline V gene encodes CDR1 LNHDA and CDR2 SQIVND (reference sequence). CDR3 amino acids: CASSLWSGSDQPQHF. CDR3 in DNA: TGTGCCAGTAGTCTTTGGTCAGGGTCGGATCAGCCCCAGCATTTT.

The chain recombines TRBV19 with TRBJ1-5, with TRBD1 matching 8 bases. The length of the CDR3 is 16 residues. V dropped 4 bases and J dropped 2; count of bases not matched to a gene: 7. Per germline, CDR1 LNHDA and CDR2 SQIVND (reference sequence). For the CDR3, the DNA is TGTGCCAGTAGTACCATGGGACAGGCCCGCAATCAGCCCCAGCATTTT. It is translated as CASSTMGQARNQPQHF. The full variable domain, with the rest looked up from reference TRBV19 and TRBJ1-5, is DGGITQSPKYLFRKEGQNVTLSCEQNLNHDAMYWYRQDPGQGLRLIYYSQIVNDFQKGDIAEGYSVSREKKESFPLTVTSAQKNPTAFYLCASSTMGQARNQPQHFGDGTRLSIL.

Here the CDR3 reads CASSFPRGLGNQPQHF. In DNA form, the CDR3 reads TGTGCCAGCAGTTTCCCTCGGGGTTTGGGCAATCAGCCCCAGCATTTT. The rearrangement links TRBV28 to TRBJ1-5; unclear D gene. The CDR3 has 16 amino acids. The V end lost 3 bases, the J end lost 2 bases, and 14 bases lay between the germline ends. The germline gives CDR1 MDHEN, CDR2 SYDVKM.

This clone was counted once. This chain links TRBV5-1 with TRBJ1-4; unclear D gene. The CDR3 sequence is 17 residues long. Germline V gene lookup returns CDR1 SGHRS and CDR2 YFSETQ. Between the trimmed V and J ends, which lost 0 bases and 0 bases, there was a span of 12 bases. CDR3 residues: CASSLVGGTSTNEKLFF. CDR3 DNA sequence: TGCGCCAGCAGCTTGGTTGGCGGAACCTCAACTAATGAAAAACTGTTTTTT.

The chain uses TRBV6-1 and TRBJ1-5; D call uncertain. Germline V gene data show CDR1 as MNHNS and CDR2 as SASEGT. Between the trimmed V and J ends, which lost 6 bases and 3 bases, there was a span of 12 bases. The CDR3 runs 14 residues. CDR3 sequence reads: CASSEVPVNQPQHF. CDR3 bases: TGTGCCAGCAGCGAGGTTCCGGTCAATCAGCCCCAGCATTTT.

The gene calls are TRBV6-6 and TRBJ2-7; 9 nucleotides match TRBD1. Per germline, CDR1 MNHNY and CDR2 SVGAGI (reference sequence). The CDR3 runs to 14 residues. Trimming at V came to 2 bases and at J to 5 bases, leaving 4 bases not matched to a gene. The CDR3 nucleotides read TGTGCCAGCAGTTACCCGGGACAGGGCGACGAGCAGTACTTC. It yields the protein CASSYPGQGDEQYF.

This chain uses TRBV4-1 with TRBJ2-7, with unresolved D. V was pared by 1 base and J by 4 bases, with 8 bases between. Germline CDR1 MGHRA, CDR2 YSYEKL. The CDR3 length is 13 residues. CDR3 bases: TGCGCCAGCAGCCAAGGCGCCCCTTACGAGCAGTACTTC. Protein: CASSQGAPYEQYF.

The chain combines TRBV27 with TRBJ1-1; D uncertain. Germline V CDR1 and CDR2: MNHEY, SMNVEV (reference sequence). Trimming removed 2 bases from V and 2 bases from J, with 12 bases in between. This CDR3 contains 15 residues. CDR3 in amino acids: CASSLQANSNTEAFF. As DNA, the CDR3 is TGTGCCAGCAGTTTACAGGCGAATTCTAACACTGAAGCTTTCTTT.

The V call is TRBV30, the J call TRBJ2-7; 10 bases are shared with TRBD2. J gave up 4 bases and V 0 bases, and 9 bases lay outside the gene matches. This CDR3 comprises 16 residues. Germline V CDR1 and CDR2: GTSNPN, SVGIG (reference sequence). The CDR3 sequence is CAWSVQSGRALYEQYF. For the CDR3, the DNA is TGTGCCTGGAGTGTACAAAGCGGGAGGGCCCTTTACGAGCAGTACTTC.

The chain employs TRBV27 and TRBJ2-1; 10 bases line up with TRBD2. The germline gives CDR1 MNHEY, CDR2 SMNVEV (reference sequence). V lost 6 bases to trimming and J lost 2 bases; unmatched junction nucleotides: 4. The CDR3 has 15 residues. The CDR3 sequence: CASSPSGGPYNEQFF. The CDR3 DNA is TGTGCCAGCAGCCCTAGCGGGGGCCCCTACAATGAGCAGTTCTTC.

The gene calls are TRBV30 and TRBJ2-1; tentative D call: TRBD2 (7 bases). The CDR3 is made up of 14 amino acids. CDR1 is GTSNPN and CDR2 is SVGIG in the germline V gene (reference sequence). Trimming left V 4 bases short and J 10 bases short, with 20 bases between. The CDR3 loop reads CAWNPGGLGREQFF. The CDR3 region has the DNA TGTGCCTGGAATCCCGGGGGGCTCGGGAGAGAGCAGTTCTTC. The complete variable domain, with remaining parts taken from reference TRBV30 and TRBJ2-1, reads SQTIHQWPATLVQPVGSPLSLECTVEGTSNPNLYWYRQAAGRGLQLLFYSVGIGQISSEVPQNLSASRPQDRQFILSSKKLLLSDSGFYLCAWNPGGLGREQFFGPGTRLTVL.

The V gene is TRBV9, the J gene TRBJ2-1, with 7 bases fitting TRBD1. CDR3 length equals 14 residues. Germline CDR1 SGDLS, CDR2 YYNGEE. Germline trimming cut 3 bases from V and 8 bases from J; bases unmatched to any gene: 8. The CDR3 spells CASSEGARVDEQFF. DNA for the CDR3: TGTGCCAGCAGCGAGGGGGCTAGGGTCGATGAGCAGTTCTTC.

In nucleotides, the CDR3 is TGTGCCAGCAGCCAGACGCTGCGACAGGGGCGCGAAAAACTGTTTTTT. Its protein product is CASSQTLRQGREKLFF. This chain uses TRBV28 with TRBJ1-4; 8 bases map to TRBD1. The CDR3 has 16 amino acids. Germline loops: CDR1 MDHEN, CDR2 SYDVKM. V shed 6 bases and J 8 bases; nucleotides not matched to a gene: 14.

The rearrangement joins TRBV19 to TRBJ2-3; no firm D call. Per germline, CDR1 LNHDA and CDR2 SQIVND (reference sequence). The CDR3 is 14 amino acids. The V end lost 1 base, the J end lost 10 bases, and 15 bases lay between the germline ends. The CDR3 here is CASSIGVGVSAQYF. The CDR3 nucleotides are TGTGCCAGTAGTATAGGAGTCGGTGTTAGTGCGCAGTATTTT.

The chain uses TRBV4-1 and TRBJ1-5; a possible D gene is TRBD1 (5 bases). The CDR3 covers 16 residues. The ends were cut back, 3 bases at V and 0 bases at J, with 12 bases in the middle. The germline gives CDR1 MGHRA, CDR2 YSYEKL. CDR3 sequence (DNA): TGCGCCAGCAGCCAGGGAGGGGCCAGTAGCAATCAGCCCCAGCATTTT. This sequence encodes CASSQGGASSNQPQHF.

The chain has TRBV5-1 and TRBJ2-5, with 9 bases fitting TRBD2. V trimming: 4 bases; J trimming: 2 bases; junction bases outside the gene matches: 9. Germline assignment: CDR1 SGHRS and CDR2 YFSETQ. This CDR3 spans 16 amino acids. The chain's CDR3 is CASSPGYSGGQETQYF. The DNA for the CDR3 is TGCGCCAGCAGCCCTGGGTATAGCGGGGGACAAGAGACCCAGTACTTC.

The chain uses TRBV11-2 and TRBJ2-1; no clear D. Deletions cut 0 bases from V and 5 bases from J, with 5 bases between. Germline-derived CDR1 and CDR2 are SGHAT and FQNNGV. This CDR3 has 13 amino acids. CDR3 protein: CASSLELHNEQFF. DNA of the CDR3: TGTGCCAGCAGCTTAGAACTACACAATGAGCAGTTCTTC. The variable domain in full, completed from reference TRBV11-2 and TRBJ2-1, reads EAGVAQSPRYKIIEKRQSVAFWCNPISGHATLYWYQQILGQGPKLLIQFQNNGVVDDSQLPKDRFSAERLKGVDSTLKIQPAKLEDSAVYLCASSLELHNEQFFGPGTRLTVL.

The count of this clone is one. CDR3 residues: CASSQVLYYEQYF. In nucleotides, the CDR3 is TGCGCCAGCAGCCAAGTTCTTTACTACGAGCAGTACTTC. The chain employs TRBV4-3 and TRBJ2-7; no firm D call. The germline V and J ends were trimmed by 1 base and 3 bases, with 7 bases remaining between them. Germline values: CDR1 LGHNA, CDR2 YSLEER. CDR3 length: 13 amino acids.

For the CDR3, the DNA is TGTGCCAGCAGCTCCAGGCGAGCGGTCCTTAGCAATCAGCCCCAGCATTTT. Translated, it gives CASSSRRAVLSNQPQHF. V is TRBV7-8 and J is TRBJ1-5, with D uncertain. Between the trimmed V and J ends, which lost 4 bases and 0 bases, there was a span of 16 bases. CDR1 and CDR2 from the germline V gene are SGHVS and FQNEAQ. The CDR3 sequence is 17 residues long.

This chain joins TRBV19 and TRBJ2-7; perhaps TRBD1 as D (6 bases). The CDR3 sequence is 12 residues long. V was clipped by 3 bases and J by 6 bases, with 9 bases between them. The germline gives CDR1 LNHDA, CDR2 SQIVND (reference sequence). Here the CDR3 reads CASSMSRGEQYF. The CDR3 DNA sequence: TGTGCCAGTAGTATGTCCAGGGGCGAGCAGTACTTC.

This chain links TRBV28 with TRBJ2-3; 14 bases agree with TRBD2. With V trimmed by 5 bases and J by 4 bases, 20 bases remained unmatched. Germline V gene lookup returns CDR1 MDHEN and CDR2 SYDVKM. This CDR3 spans 21 amino acids. CDR3 bases: TGTGCCAGCAGTCCCATCATCGGGACTAGCGGGAGTTGGTGGGAGGCAGATACGCAGTATTTT. Protein: CASSPIIGTSGSWWEADTQYF.

This chain uses TRBV5-6 with TRBJ2-7; TRBD1 matches at 12 bases. Germline V CDR1 and CDR2: SGHDT, YYEEEE. The CDR3 is 14 residues long. J was trimmed by 5 bases and V by 4 bases; bases with no gene match: 4. CDR3 DNA sequence: TGTGCCAGCAGCGACGGGACAGGGGGCGACGAGCAGTACTTC. Translation: CASSDGTGGDEQYF. The whole variable domain, filled in from reference TRBV5-6 and TRBJ2-7, reads DAGVTQSPTHLIKTRGQQVTLRCSPKSGHDTVSWYQQALGQGPQFIFQYYEEEERQRGNFPDRFSGHQFPNYSSELNVNALLLGDSALYLCASSDGTGGDEQYFGPGTRLTVT.

The chain is built from TRBV18 and TRBJ2-3; TRBD1 agrees at 8 bases. V was clipped by 0 bases and J by 4 bases; unmatched bases: 3. CDR3 length: 15 residues. Germline-derived CDR1 and CDR2 are KGHSH and LQKENI. CDR3 DNA sequence: TGTGCCAGCTCACCACCTTTACAGGGGGCAGATACGCAGTATTTT. Protein product: CASSPPLQGADTQYF. Full variable domain (outside the CDR3, taken from reference TRBV18 and TRBJ2-3): NAGVMQNPRHLVRRRGQEARLRCSPMKGHSHVYWYRQLPEEGLKFMVYLQKENIIDESGMPKERFSAEFPKEGPSILRIQQVVRGDSAAYFCASSPPLQGADTQYFGPGTRLTVL.

The CDR3 bases are TGTGCCACTAGGGACAGCAACCTAGCTAACTATGGCTACACCTTC. Amino acids: CATRDSNLANYGYTF. This sequence joins TRBV19 and TRBJ1-2; 7 positions match TRBD1. Per germline, CDR1 LNHDA and CDR2 SQIVND (reference sequence). Losses at the gene ends were 10 bases for V and 0 bases for J; bases not matched to a gene: 11. The CDR3 length is 15 residues.

CDR3 residues: CASSQVIGAGYEQYF. CDR3 DNA: TGCGCCAGCAGCCAAGTTATCGGGGCGGGATACGAGCAGTACTTC. The chain combines TRBV4-3 with TRBJ2-7; tentatively, D is TRBD2 (6 bases). V was shortened by 1 base and J by 4 bases, with 14 bases between the two germline ends. CDR1 LGHNA and CDR2 YSLEER come from the germline V gene. The CDR3 extends over 15 amino acids.

This chain joins TRBV18 and TRBJ2-5; 8 positions match TRBD1. V shed 2 bases, J shed 2 bases, and the junction held 7 bases outside the gene matches. The CDR3 totals 16 residues. In germline, CDR1 is KGHSH, CDR2 LQKENI. CDR3 sequence reads: CASSPSRQGQQETQYF. The DNA for the CDR3 is TGTGCCAGCTCACCATCCCGACAGGGGCAGCAAGAGACCCAGTACTTC.

The chain couples TRBV6-5 to TRBJ2-1, with TRBD1 matching over 10 bases. CDR1 is MNHEY and CDR2 is SVGAGI in the germline V gene. Trimming took 5 bases from V and 9 from J; bases not matched to a gene: 7. This CDR3 spans 14 amino acids. In DNA, the CDR3 is TGTGCCAGCAGTCGGGACAGGGGAAGGGGTGAGCAGTTCTTC. Its translation is CASSRDRGRGEQFF.

This chain links TRBV4-1 with TRBJ2-5, with 9 bases lining up with TRBD2. CDR1 is MGHRA, CDR2 YSYEKL, per germline. Unmatched junction bases numbered 3, after V lost 2 bases and J lost 5 bases. CDR3 length equals 14 residues. CDR3 nucleotide sequence: TGCGCCAGCAGCCAACCTGGACTAGCGGAGACCCAGTACTTC. It yields the protein CASSQPGLAETQYF.

The chain links TRBV19 to TRBJ1-1, with TRBD1 matching 9 bases. V lost 5 bases, J lost 5 bases, and 6 bases stayed unmatched. Per the germline V gene, CDR1 is LNHDA and CDR2 is SQIVND (reference sequence). The CDR3 consists of 14 residues. CDR3 bases: TGTGCCAGTAGTTCCCGGACAGGGGCGACTGAAGCTTTCTTT. Translating gives CASSSRTGATEAFF.